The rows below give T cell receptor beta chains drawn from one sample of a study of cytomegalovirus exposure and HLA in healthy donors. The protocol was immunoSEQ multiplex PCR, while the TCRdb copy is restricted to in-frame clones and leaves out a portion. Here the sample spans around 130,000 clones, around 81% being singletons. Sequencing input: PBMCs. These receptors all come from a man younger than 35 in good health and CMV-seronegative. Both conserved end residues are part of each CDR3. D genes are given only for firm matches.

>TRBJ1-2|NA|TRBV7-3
CASSPVGGAYGYTF
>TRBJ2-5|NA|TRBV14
CASSQALSGTQYF
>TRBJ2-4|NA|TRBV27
CASSLAASPERVAKNIQYF
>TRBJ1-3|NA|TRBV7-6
CASSLGQAGNTIYF
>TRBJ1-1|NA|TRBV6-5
CASSYGTGDATEAFF
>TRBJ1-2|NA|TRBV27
CASSLGNRPNYGYTF
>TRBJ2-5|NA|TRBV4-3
CASSQDYRETQYF
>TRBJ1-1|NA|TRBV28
CASSFIDRNTEAFF
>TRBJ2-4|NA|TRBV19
CASSTGTLAKNIQYF
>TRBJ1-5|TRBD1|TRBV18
CASSQQGQGNQPQHF
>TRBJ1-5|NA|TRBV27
CASSTRQLSNQPQHF
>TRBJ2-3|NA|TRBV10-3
CAISGGAGKGDTQYF
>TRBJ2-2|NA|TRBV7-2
CASSLASGTGELFF
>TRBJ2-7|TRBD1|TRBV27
CASRPGQSYEQYF
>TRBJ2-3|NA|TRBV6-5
CASSVTGDTQYF
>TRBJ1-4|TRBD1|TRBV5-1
CASSVNPTGQTNEKLFF
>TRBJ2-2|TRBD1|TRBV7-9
CASSLARGQENTGELFF
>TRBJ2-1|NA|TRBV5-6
CASSGGQWQEQFF
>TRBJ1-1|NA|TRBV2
CASSEQGLSEAFF
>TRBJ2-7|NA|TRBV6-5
CASSYEETRPLSEQYF
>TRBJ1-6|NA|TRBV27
CASSLRFESPLHF
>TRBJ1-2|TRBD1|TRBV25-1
CASSPGQGDGYTF
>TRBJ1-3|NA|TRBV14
CASSPHQVSGNTIYF
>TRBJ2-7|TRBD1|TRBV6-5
CASRGRDRIDYEQYF
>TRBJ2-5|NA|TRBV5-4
CASSLDRFQETQYF
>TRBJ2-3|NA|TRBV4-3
CASSDPGGGDTQYF
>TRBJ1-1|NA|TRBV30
CAWRAQGRLNAEAFF
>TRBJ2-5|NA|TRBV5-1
CASSSPDSLQETQYF
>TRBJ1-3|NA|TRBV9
CASSVGRSGNTIYF
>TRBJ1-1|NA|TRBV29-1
CSVEDSRWAFF
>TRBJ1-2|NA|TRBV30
CAWSALRGPNYGYTF
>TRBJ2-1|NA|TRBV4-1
CASSQDFLRGGRRNEQFF
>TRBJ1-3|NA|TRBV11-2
CASRVAGDGIDTIYF
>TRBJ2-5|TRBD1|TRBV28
CASLGQGRSANQETQYF
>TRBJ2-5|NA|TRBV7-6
CASSPGAQETQYF
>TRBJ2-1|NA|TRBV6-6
CASSFAGYNEQFF
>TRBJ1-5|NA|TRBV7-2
CASSRQDLGNQPQHF
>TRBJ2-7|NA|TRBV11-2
CASSRWAQAPSYEQYF
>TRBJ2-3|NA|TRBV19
CASSISMRETQYF
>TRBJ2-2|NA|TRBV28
CASSPDRRGGELFF
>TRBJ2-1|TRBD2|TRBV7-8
CASSLVRRGGIFDNEQFF
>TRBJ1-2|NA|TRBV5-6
CASTPGGAGYTF
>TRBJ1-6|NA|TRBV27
CASRQVESSPLHF
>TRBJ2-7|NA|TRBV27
CASKFAAGVSSEQYF
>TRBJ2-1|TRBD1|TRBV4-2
CASSLTPGQGIKDEQFF
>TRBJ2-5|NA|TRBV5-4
CASSLEFRAETQYF
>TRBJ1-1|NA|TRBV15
CATSRGTRETFF
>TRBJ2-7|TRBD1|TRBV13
CASSWTGSSEQYF
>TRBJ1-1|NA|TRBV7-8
CASLSGRTEAFF
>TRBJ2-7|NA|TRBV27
CASSFYDPKRGRGRSYEQYF
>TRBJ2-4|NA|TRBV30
CAWRRPLAKNIQYF